This record looks at one TCR beta chain sequence and its context. Only in-frame clones appear in the TCRdb table, and some are missing; sequencing was by immunoSEQ multiplex PCR. The sample holds about 180,000 clones, approximately 80% seen once. The source of the sample is a study of blood T cell repertoires in COVID-19. This CDR3 is 19 amino acids long. V lost 0 bases to trimming and J lost 0 bases; unmatched junction nucleotides: 7. CDR1 and CDR2 (germline): MGHRA, YSYEKL. This sequence was found in a woman aged 60-70 years with acute or convalescent COVID-19. Sequences were obtained from peripheral blood. The V gene is TRBV4-1, the J gene TRBJ1-6, with 8 positions matching TRBD1. CDR3 sequence: CASSQDAGTGSSYNSPLHF. CDR3 DNA: TGCGCCAGCAGCCAAGACGCCGGGACAGGCAGCTCCTATAATTCACCCCTCCACTTT.